The rows below give T cell receptor beta chains drawn from one sample of a study of OX40 agonist ivuxolimab in advanced cancers. The protocol was immunoSEQ multiplex PCR, while the TCRdb copy is restricted to in-frame clones and leaves out a portion. The data contain approximately 20,000 clones, 80% to 90% of them seen just once; the ten biggest clones take up 24%. The input for sequencing was CD4+ or CD8+ T cells sorted from blood, taken in a trial of the OX40 agonist ivuxolimab. The receptors shown here come from an adult with an advanced solid tumor such as melanoma, head and neck, liver or kidney cancer. CDR3s leave out the opening cysteine and the closing phenylalanine or tryptophan. The order of the fields is V gene, clone size, J gene, CDR3 protein. Rows give clone size only sometimes, using once, few, many, or a class for an expanded clone.

TRBV13	-	TRBJ2-7	ASSLEGLAYEQY
TRBV15	-	TRBJ2-5	ATSVTGTARGTQY
TRBV7-9	-	TRBJ2-3	ASRYPREGGDTQY
TRBV10-3	-	TRBJ2-3	AISVSSGGNHPPADTQY
TRBV11-2	-	TRBJ2-1	ASSDTGDNGEQF
TRBV28	-	TRBJ1-1	ASLYGTGYTEAF
TRBV5-6	-	TRBJ2-7	ASSAGTGADEQY
TRBV4-1	-	TRBJ2-1	ASSQRQGSSYNEQF
TRBV9	-	TRBJ1-2	ASSGYWGANYGYT
TRBV4-3	once	TRBJ2-1	ASSRGHSSYNEQF
TRBV7-3	-	TRBJ2-3	ASSLLGSGTDTQY
TRBV5-4	-	TRBJ2-7	ASSDGQGYEQY
TRBV9	-	TRBJ2-5	ASSPWTGETQY
TRBV19	-	TRBJ2-2	ASRRGAGTGELF
TRBV7-6	-	TRBJ2-6	ASSQLSGANVLT